Detailed here is one T cell receptor (beta chain). Its antigen is still unknown. Sequencing used immunoSEQ multiplex PCR; TCRdb keeps in-frame clones, though not all of them. Among about 49,000 clones listed, approximately 80% were seen once. Time point noted: baseline pretreatment blood. Treatment given: 15 Gy SBRT to primary tumor, nephrectomy 4 weeks later. Serial blood draws occurred at baseline and 2 and 4 weeks post-SBRT. Clear cell pathology was present in this patient's renal cell carcinoma. The CDR3 sequence is 16 residues long. From germline, CDR1 is SGHNT and CDR2 YYREEE (reference sequence). J was trimmed by 6 bases and V by 3 bases; bases with no gene match: 9. The data originate from a study of radiation and T cells in renal cell carcinoma. Study background: Nephrectomy followed 15 Gy stereotactic body radiation by 4 weeks.

Study-wide results and limits: From baseline, blood top tumor clonotypes peaked at 2 weeks post-radiation.

Here the sequenced sample was blood, taken from a patient whose treatment included radiotherapy and nephrectomy. This sequence joins TRBV5-4 and TRBJ1-2; TRBD1 matches 12 bases. This receptor was taken from a woman between 65 and 79 years old with renal cell carcinoma. The CDR3 region has the DNA TGTGCCAGCAGCTCCCGCCGGGGACAGGGGGCGGATGGCTACACCTTC. This gives the protein CASSSRRGQGADGYTF.